Listed below are T cell receptor beta chains from one sample, sequenced in a study of T cells after yellow fever vaccination. TCRdb called the 5' RACE reads again in MiXCR, with one record for every CDR3 protein. The sample has about 320,000 distinct CDR3 sequences; over 3.5% are singletons. Source: PBMCs, taken 15 days after the yellow fever booster vaccination. Every receptor here comes from a man younger than 35 who received the YFV17D yellow fever vaccine. Each CDR3 is given with its conserved first and last residue. A D gene is named only where the DNA matches it firmly. Size is stated as once, few, many, or a class for an expanded clone.

D	size	V	J	DNA	CDR3
TRBD1	few	TRBV7-3	TRBJ1-2	TGTGCCAGCAGCTCGGAAGGACAGGGTCCTGGCGGCTACACCTTC	CASSSEGQGPGGYTF
NA	few	TRBV6-4	TRBJ2-1	TGTGCCAGCAGCGTTCTGGCCTACAATGAGCAGTTCTTC	CASSVLAYNEQFF
NA	few	TRBV12-3/TRBV12-4	TRBJ1-2	TGTGCCAGCAGCCCCCGAGTGCAGATATTCTATGGCTACACCTTC	CASSPRVQIFYGYTF
TRBD2	few	TRBV11-2	TRBJ2-7	TGTGCCAGCAGCTTATCCCTAGCGGTTCCCTACGAGCAGTACTTC	CASSLSLAVPYEQYF
NA	many	TRBV20-1	TRBJ1-4	TGCAGTGCTATCGGGGCGACTAATGAAAAACTGTTTTTT	CSAIGATNEKLFF
NA	few	TRBV6-5	TRBJ2-5	TGTGCCAGCAGACCCCGCCTGCTAGTATACGAGACCCAGTACTTC	CASRPRLLVYETQYF
NA	few	TRBV28	TRBJ1-6	TGTGCCAGCAGGTCAGGGATAAGGTCCTATAATTCACCCCTCCACTTT	CASRSGIRSYNSPLHF
NA	few	TRBV30	TRBJ2-5	TGTGCCTGGAGTGGCGGACGGCTGGAGACCCAGTACTTC	CAWSGGRLETQYF
NA	many	TRBV28	TRBJ2-7	TGTGCCAGCAGACAGGGCCTCTACGAGCAGTACTTC	CASRQGLYEQYF
NA	few	TRBV24-1	TRBJ1-5	TGTGCCACCAGTGATTTTAATGGCAATCAGCCCCAGCATTTT	CATSDFNGNQPQHF